This T cell receptor (beta chain) came from a study of T-cell memory formation after mild COVID-19. Study-level information: There were largely donor-specific TCR clusters. Regarding the study as a whole: Several responding clones turned up in pre-infection memory, indicating that cross-reactive memory may have taken part. What remained unconfirmed was the SARS-CoV-2 specificity of second-wave clones peaking on day 37.

The V end was cut by 6 bases, the J end by 10 bases, with 13 bases between. CDR1 and CDR2 from the germline V gene are MNHEY and SVGEGT. The CDR3 spans 12 residues. From 5'RACE with constant-segment primers came TCR alpha and TCR beta cDNA libraries that carried sample barcodes and UMIs. TCRdb processed the 5' RACE reads anew with MiXCR; each CDR3 protein has one entry. The sample lists 250,000 to 300,000 distinct CDR3 sequences, 15% to 20% occurring once. There are a few counts of this clonotype. What it recognizes is unknown. This sequence originates from a man younger than 35 who had mild COVID-19 (a few samples of this study predate the infection). Cell type and time point are not known. The chain employs TRBV6-2 or TRBV6-3 and TRBJ2-1; D call uncertain. The sample was PBMCs or a T cell subset sorted from them (not recorded which). DNA of the CDR3: TGTGCCAGCAGCCTGGACCGCCTAGAGCAGTTCTTC. It yields the protein CASSLDRLEQFF.